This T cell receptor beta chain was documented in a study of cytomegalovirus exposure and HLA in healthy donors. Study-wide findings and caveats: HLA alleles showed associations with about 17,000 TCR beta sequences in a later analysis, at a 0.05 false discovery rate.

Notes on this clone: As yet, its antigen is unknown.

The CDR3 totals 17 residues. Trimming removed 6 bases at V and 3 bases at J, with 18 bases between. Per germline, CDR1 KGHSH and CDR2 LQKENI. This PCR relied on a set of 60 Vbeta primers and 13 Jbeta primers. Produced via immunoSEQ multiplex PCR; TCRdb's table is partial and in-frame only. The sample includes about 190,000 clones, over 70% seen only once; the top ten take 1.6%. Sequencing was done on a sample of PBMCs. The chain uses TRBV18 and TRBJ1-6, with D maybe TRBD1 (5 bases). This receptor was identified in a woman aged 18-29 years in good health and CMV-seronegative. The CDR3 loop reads CASSLNLGGSYNSPLHF. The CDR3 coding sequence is TGTGCCAGCTCCCTTAATCTCGGGGGAAGCTATAATTCACCCCTCCACTTT.